This TCR beta chain was identified in a study of blood T cell repertoires in COVID-19. On the study more broadly: T cells, B-cell-depleted T cells, or PBMCs supplied cDNA or gDNA.

TCRdb's table, derived via immunoSEQ multiplex PCR, lists solely in-frame clones and lacks some. The table includes 180,000 or so clones, about 81% detected once. Germline CDR1 SGHVS, CDR2 FQNEAQ. Losses at the gene ends were 5 bases for V and 4 bases for J; bases not matched to a gene: 10. This CDR3 contains 15 residues. J is TRBJ2-5 and V is TRBV7-8, with TRBD1 matching 7 bases. The TCR comes from a woman older than 75 with COVID-19, enrolled during active disease. Sequences were obtained from peripheral blood. CDR3 in DNA: TGTGCCAGCAGCGTACTGGGACAGAGAGGAGAGACCCAGTACTTC. Encoded protein: CASSVLGQRGETQYF.